This TCR beta chain is drawn from a study of T cells of healthy individuals. V lost 1 base to trimming and J lost 2 bases; unmatched junction nucleotides: 7. CDR3 length: 17 amino acids. Looked up from germline, CDR1 is LGHNA and CDR2 is YNFKEQ. MiXCR, run by TCRdb on the 5' RACE reads, gives a single entry per CDR3 protein. Found here are some 82,000 distinct CDR3 sequences, about 5% of them singletons; the top ten hold roughly 7.1%. The table lists this clonotype with many counts. The sequence derives from a female donor in good health. This sequence joins TRBV4-2 and TRBJ1-4; 7 positions match TRBD1. The chain's CDR3 is CASSQVGRQGTNEKLFF. The CDR3 nucleotides read TGTGCCAGCAGCCAAGTGGGTCGACAGGGCACTAATGAAAAACTGTTTTTT.